The 26 T cell receptor beta chains listed next were all sequenced from one sample in a study of Tregs in tolerant kidney transplant recipients. Assay used: immunoSEQ multiplex PCR; TCRdb lists only in-frame clones, some missing. The data contain around 230,000 clones, approximately 83% of them seen just once; the ten biggest clones take up roughly 0.67%. The sample taken for sequencing was CD4+ T cells from blood. The receptors stem from a human donor in good health.

The chain is built from TRBV5-1 and TRBJ2-3, with 7 positions matching TRBD2. The germline CDR1 and CDR2 sequences are SGHRS and YFSETQ. J gave up 0 bases and V 0 bases, and 4 bases lay outside the gene matches. The CDR3 has 16 residues. The CDR3 is CASSLDGGGSTDTQYF. The CDR3 DNA reads TGCGCCAGCAGCTTGGATGGCGGGGGAAGCACAGATACGCAGTATTTT.

CDR3 in DNA: TGTGCCGGCCGGGTGGAAGGAAAGACCCAGTACTTC. Its protein product is CAGRVEGKTQYF. This chain uses TRBV2 with TRBJ2-5, with D unresolved. This CDR3 has 12 amino acids. Germline V gene lookup returns CDR1 SNHLY and CDR2 FYNNEI. V gave up 11 bases and J gave up 6 bases, with 16 bases separating them.

V and J are TRBV4-1 and TRBJ2-5, with a tentative D call TRBD2 (5 bases). V lost 2 bases, J lost 5 bases, and 9 bases lay in between. The CDR3 totals 13 residues. From germline, CDR1 is MGHRA and CDR2 YSYEKL. The CDR3, as DNA: TGCGCCAGCAGCCAAACCCGGAGGGAGACCCAGTACTTC. It yields the protein CASSQTRRETQYF.

As to this clone: At one end, the junction sequence differs from germline, possibly due to a read error. The V and J genes are TRBV7-7 and TRBJ2-5, with D possibly being TRBD2 (5 bases). The V gene's germline CDR1 is SSHAT and CDR2 FNYEAQ (reference sequence). The CDR3 is made up of 13 amino acids. The CDR3 bases are TGTGCTAGCAGCTTAATGAGGGAAGAGACCCAGTACTTC. Amino acid sequence: CASSLMREETQYF.

This rearrangement joins TRBV5-1 to TRBJ1-5; D may be TRBD1 (5 bases). Trimming took off 1 base at V and 5 bases at J, with 13 bases between the two ends. CDR3 length: 15 amino acids. Germline CDR1 is SGHRS and CDR2 is YFSETQ. This CDR3 reads CASSLSMGVDQPQHF. The CDR3 nucleotides read TGCGCCAGCAGCTTGAGTATGGGGGTAGATCAGCCCCAGCATTTT.

This clone was counted once. This chain uses TRBV18 with TRBJ2-1; TRBD2 might be the D (5 bases). The CDR3 loop spans 16 amino acids. CDR1 is KGHSH, CDR2 LQKENI, per germline. The V and J ends lost 3 bases and 2 bases respectively, with 14 bases between them. The CDR3 DNA follows: TGTGCCAGCTCACCCCCGGGGAATGCCGCCTACAATGAGCAGTTCTTC. Residues: CASSPPGNAAYNEQFF.

This rearrangement joins TRBV7-9 to TRBJ1-6; TRBD1 matches 10 bases. Per the germline V gene, CDR1 is SEHNR and CDR2 is FQNEAQ (reference sequence). Trimming cost V 0 bases and J 8 bases; bases outside gene matches: 4. This CDR3 comprises 16 residues. The CDR3 DNA reads TGTGCCAGCAGCTTAGCGGGACAGGGGACCGATTCACCCCTCCACTTT. Translating it yields CASSLAGQGTDSPLHF. Filled out from reference TRBV7-9 and TRBJ1-6, the complete variable domain reads DTGVSQNPRHKITKRGQNVTFRCDPISEHNRLYWYRQTLGQGPEFLTYFQNEAQLEKSRLLSDRFSAERPKGSFSTLEIQRTEQGDSAMYLCASSLAGQGTDSPLHFGNGTRLTVT.

V and J are TRBV6-5 and TRBJ2-1; perhaps TRBD2 as D (5 bases). V was pared by 7 bases and J by 6 bases, with 13 bases between. The CDR3 has 13 amino acids. Germline CDR1 MNHEY, CDR2 SVGAGI. The CDR3 coding sequence is TGTGCCAGCAAAGAGGGCCTACTCAATGAGCAGTTCTTC. It specifies CASKEGLLNEQFF.

The V and J genes are TRBV19 and TRBJ1-2; TRBD1 matches at 7 bases. The germline gives CDR1 LNHDA, CDR2 SQIVND (reference sequence). The V segment lost 3 bases and the J segment 6 bases; nucleotides outside the gene matches: 7. The CDR3 has 14 residues. The CDR3 DNA reads TGTGCCAGTAGTATGATCAACAGGGGTCATGGCTACACCTTC. Protein: CASSMINRGHGYTF.

The rearrangement joins TRBV7-2 to TRBJ2-5, with 8 positions matching TRBD2. Germline CDR1 and CDR2: SGHTA and FQGNSA. V shed 1 base and J 0 bases; nucleotides not matched to a gene: 10. CDR3 size: 18 residues. In DNA form, the CDR3 reads TGTGCCAGCAGCTTAGGTTGGGGTGCAGCGGGGGACCAAGAGACCCAGTACTTC. Translating gives CASSLGWGAAGDQETQYF.

The V gene is TRBV6-1, the J gene TRBJ1-6; possibly TRBD1 for D (5 bases). Germline assignment: CDR1 MNHNS and CDR2 SASEGT. The V gene lost 1 base and the J gene lost 11 bases, with 15 bases spanning the gap. This CDR3 is built from 15 residues. CDR3 sequence reads: CASSEGPKGSTPLHF. The CDR3 region has the DNA TGTGCCAGCAGTGAAGGCCCGAAGGGGAGCACACCCCTCCACTTT.

The chain links TRBV6-1 to TRBJ2-2; 9 positions match TRBD2. The CDR3 sequence is 18 residues long. The germline gives CDR1 MNHNS, CDR2 SASEGT. J was trimmed by 5 bases and V by 4 bases; bases with no gene match: 14. The CDR3 DNA sequence: TGTGCCAGCAGTGGACCCGGCCTAGCGGGACTAATAACCGGGGAGCTGTTTTTT. The encoded protein is CASSGPGLAGLITGELFF.

The chain has TRBV18 and TRBJ1-1; 8 positions agree with TRBD1. The CDR3 contains 16 residues. Germline CDR1 is KGHSH and CDR2 is LQKENI. The V segment lost 2 bases and the J segment 4 bases; nucleotides outside the gene matches: 9. The CDR3, as DNA: TGTGCCAGCTCACCAATCTCATTTACAGGGGGCACTGAAGCTTTCTTT. This gives the protein CASSPISFTGGTEAFF.

The CDR3 DNA sequence: TGTGCCAGCAGCGCACCCAGACAGGGGACCGAGCAGTACTTC. This translates into CASSAPRQGTEQYF. The V gene is TRBV11-2, the J gene TRBJ2-7; 8 nucleotides align to TRBD1. CDR3 size: 14 residues. J gave up 6 bases and V 5 bases, and 9 bases lay outside the gene matches. Germline lookup yields CDR1 SGHAT and CDR2 FQNNGV.

The chain couples TRBV30 to TRBJ1-2; 7 bases match TRBD1. J lost 4 bases, V lost 4 bases, and 3 bases had no gene match. From germline, CDR1 is GTSNPN and CDR2 SVGIG (reference sequence). This CDR3 spans 12 amino acids. The CDR3 coding sequence is TGTGCCTGGACCCGGACAGGCTATGGCTACACCTTC. Amino acid sequence: CAWTRTGYGYTF.

This chain joins TRBV6-1 and TRBJ1-6, with D possibly TRBD1 on 6 matching bases. Germline-derived CDR1 and CDR2 are MNHNS and SASEGT. The CDR3 has 17 amino acids. V shed 4 bases and J shed 4 bases, with 17 bases lying between them. CDR3 nucleotide sequence: TGTGCCAGCAGTGGGGAGTACTTGACAGGATATAATTCACCCCTCCACTTT. Protein: CASSGEYLTGYNSPLHF.

This sequence joins TRBV7-2 and TRBJ2-7, with a weak D call TRBD1 (6 bases). This CDR3 has 12 amino acids. Germline lookup yields CDR1 SGHTA and CDR2 FQGNSA. The V gene lost 4 bases and the J gene lost 11 bases, with 15 bases spanning the gap. DNA of the CDR3: TGTGCCAGCAGCTCAAGCAACAGGGACGAGTACTTC. Translating gives CASSSSNRDEYF. Full variable domain (remainder filled in from reference TRBV7-2 and TRBJ2-7): GAGVSQSPSNKVTEKGKDVELRCDPISGHTALYWYRQSLGQGLEFLIYFQGNSAPDKSGLPSDRFSAERTGGSVSTLTIQRTQQEDSAVYLCASSSSNRDEYFGPGTRLTVT.

The V call is TRBV5-1, the J call TRBJ1-1, with a possible D match to TRBD1 (6 bases). In germline, CDR1 is SGHRS, CDR2 YFSETQ. CDR3 length: 14 amino acids. V was cut by 5 bases and J by 2 bases, with 13 bases left in between. This chain's CDR3 is CASSSAGANTEAFF. The CDR3, as DNA: TGCGCCAGCAGTTCCGCAGGGGCAAACACTGAAGCTTTCTTT.

This clone was seen a single time. The rearrangement uses TRBV2 and TRBJ1-3; D uncertain. The CDR3 runs 14 residues. V lost 8 bases and J lost 0, with 11 bases in between. The germline CDR1 and CDR2 sequences are SNHLY and FYNNEI. CDR3: CASRLGSSGNTIYF. Here the CDR3 DNA reads TGTGCCAGCCGACTGGGAAGCTCTGGAAACACCATATATTTT.

This clone was found a few times. This chain uses TRBV4-1 with TRBJ2-1; no clear D gene. Per the germline V gene, CDR1 is MGHRA and CDR2 is YSYEKL. V lost 4 bases, J lost 0 bases, and 10 bases lay in between. There are 15 residues in the CDR3. CDR3 DNA: TGCGCCAGCAGCCCGCTTTTGAGCTCCTACAATGAGCAGTTCTTC. Amino acids: CASSPLLSSYNEQFF.

The chain is built from TRBV6-5 and TRBJ1-1; D unclear. The germline gives CDR1 MNHEY, CDR2 SVGAGI. Trimming pared 8 bases from V and 7 bases from J, leaving 14 bases between. CDR3 length: 12 amino acids. CDR3 sequence (DNA): TGTGCCAGCCGTCGGGGTGTCGGTGAAGCTTTCTTT. It codes for CASRRGVGEAFF.

V is TRBV6-1 and J is TRBJ2-5; 10 bases are shared with TRBD1. CDR1 and CDR2 (germline): MNHNS, SASEGT. The ends lost 7 bases at V and 5 bases at J; junction bases unmatched: 7. This CDR3 is built from 14 residues. CDR3 loop: CASNPGQGWETQYF. The DNA of the CDR3 is TGTGCCAGCAACCCGGGACAGGGGTGGGAGACCCAGTACTTC.

In regard to this clone: The sample carries other DNA sequences with the same CDR3. This rearrangement joins TRBV7-7 to TRBJ2-1, with D uncertain. This CDR3 has 13 residues. V was pared by 1 base and J by 5 bases, with 6 bases between. CDR1 SSHAT and CDR2 FNYEAQ come from the germline V gene (reference sequence). The CDR3 sequence: CASSLGQDNEQFF. The CDR3, as DNA: TGTGCCAGCAGCTTAGGCCAGGACAATGAGCAGTTCTTC.

The chain combines TRBV5-6 with TRBJ2-5; 8 bases match TRBD2. This CDR3 has 16 residues. V dropped 5 bases and J dropped 4; count of bases not matched to a gene: 13. CDR1 SGHDT and CDR2 YYEEEE come from the germline V gene. The CDR3 region is CASSLKLAGIGETQYF. CDR3 DNA: TGTGCCAGCAGTTTGAAGTTAGCGGGAATCGGAGAGACCCAGTACTTC.

V usage is TRBV15 and J usage is TRBJ2-7; weak D call: TRBD2 (5 bases). Germline V CDR1 and CDR2: LNHNV, YYDKDF (reference sequence). The CDR3 consists of 14 residues. Trimming pared 0 bases from V and 0 bases from J, leaving 6 bases between. CDR3 protein: CATSREGSSYEQYF. The CDR3, as DNA: TGTGCCACCAGCAGAGAGGGGAGCTCCTACGAGCAGTACTTC.

The chain joins TRBV30 to TRBJ1-2; TRBD1 agrees at 9 bases. This CDR3 contains 14 residues. Per the germline V gene, CDR1 is GTSNPN and CDR2 is SVGIG (reference sequence). J gave up 3 bases and V 0 bases, and 2 bases lay outside the gene matches. CDR3: CAWSVRDRDYGYTF. In DNA form, the CDR3 reads TGTGCCTGGAGTGTACGGGACAGGGACTATGGCTACACCTTC.